The 15 T cell receptor beta chains below all came from one sample that was sequenced in a study of CD8 T cells in Susac syndrome (dated by TCRdb to about 2019). Library preparation employed the immunoSEQ multiplex PCR assay. RNA was extracted with the RNeasy kit and 0.5 to 1 ug was reverse transcribed using random hexamers. TCRdb reprocessed the public reads (quality trimming at Q25 with fastp, clone calling with MiXCR) and kept in-frame beta chains. All rows with the same CDR3 protein become a single entry with the most common DNA and genes. The sample table shows a few hundred thousand distinct CDR3 sequences, and about 88% are seen once. Roughly 0.2% of the sample goes to the ten largest clones. Sequenced material: CD8+ T cells from PBMCs. The origin of the receptors is a human donor with multiple sclerosis.

CDR3 nucleotide sequence: TGTGCCACCAGCTCTCGAGGGAGAGAGCAGTACTTC. Amino acid sequence: CATSSRGREQYF. The rearrangement links TRBV15 to TRBJ2-7, with D perhaps matching TRBD2 (5 bases). Deletions cut 5 bases from V and 7 bases from J, with 12 bases between. Germline values: CDR1 LNHNV, CDR2 YYDKDF (reference sequence). The CDR3 sequence is 12 residues long.

The chain carries TRBV25-1 and TRBJ1-5; D is unresolved. Germline assignment: CDR1 MGHDK and CDR2 SYGVNS. V gave up 3 bases and J gave up 4 bases, with 10 bases separating them. This CDR3 is built from 14 residues. The CDR3 loop reads CASSERAANQPQHF. In DNA form, the CDR3 reads TGTGCCAGCAGTGAGAGGGCAGCTAATCAGCCCCAGCATTTT.

This sequence joins TRBV12-3 or TRBV12-4 and TRBJ2-2; 7 nucleotides match TRBD2. CDR3 length equals 15 residues. Trimming took 7 bases from V and 1 from J; bases not matched to a gene: 6. As DNA, the CDR3 is TGTGCCAGCACCCAGCGGGGAGTGAACACCGGGGAGCTGTTTTTT. Residues: CASTQRGVNTGELFF.

This chain connects TRBV6-2 or TRBV6-3 to TRBJ2-1; perhaps TRBD2 as D (6 bases). The V end lost 5 bases, the J end lost 6 bases, and 14 bases lay between the germline ends. The CDR3 runs 14 residues. The germline V gene encodes CDR1 MNHEY and CDR2 SVGEGT. Here the CDR3 reads CASSKGSAGNEQFF. CDR3 bases: TGTGCCAGCAGTAAGGGGTCAGCGGGCAATGAGCAGTTCTTC.

The rearrangement uses TRBV28 and TRBJ2-3; D unresolved. The V and J ends lost 3 bases and 5 bases respectively, with 6 bases between them. This CDR3 contains 12 residues. From germline, CDR1 is MDHEN and CDR2 SYDVKM. CDR3 sequence: CASSFLRDTQYF. The CDR3 region has the DNA TGTGCCAGCAGTTTTTTGCGAGATACGCAGTATTTT.

The chain employs TRBV12-3 or TRBV12-4 and TRBJ2-2; 14 bases fit TRBD2. With V trimmed by 4 bases and J by 7 bases, 2 bases remained unmatched. This CDR3 region has 15 residues. CDR3 DNA sequence: TGTGCCAGCAGTTACGGACTAGCGGGGGGCGGGGAGCTGTTTTTT. Translated, it gives CASSYGLAGGGELFF.

The rearrangement uses TRBV7-8 and TRBJ1-4; a weak D match, TRBD1 (5 bases). Trimming pared 6 bases from V and 4 bases from J, leaving 18 bases between. This CDR3 contains 16 residues. Per the germline V gene, CDR1 is SGHVS and CDR2 is FQNEAQ. This chain's CDR3 is CASRTTGASNNEKLFF. In DNA form, the CDR3 reads TGTGCCAGCAGAACCACAGGAGCCTCTAATAATGAAAAACTGTTTTTT.

J is TRBJ2-7 and V is TRBV9; D tentatively fits TRBD1 or TRBD2 (6 bases each). This CDR3 region has 15 residues. Germline V gene lookup returns CDR1 SGDLS and CDR2 YYNGEE. The V end was cut by 5 bases, the J end by 0 bases, with 15 bases between. This chain's CDR3 is CASSSFGGGSYEQYF. The CDR3, as DNA: TGTGCCAGCAGTAGCTTTGGAGGGGGCTCCTACGAGCAGTACTTC.

The CDR3 loop reads CAISESRDQPQHF. DNA for the CDR3: TGTGCCATCAGTGAGTCCAGGGATCAGCCCCAGCATTTT. The J gene is TRBJ1-5, the V gene TRBV10-3; the D gene is possibly TRBD1 (5 bases). Germline V gives CDR1 ENHRY, CDR2 SYGVKD. The CDR3 sequence is 13 residues long. V lost 0 bases and J lost 5, with 5 bases in between.

The chain combines TRBV6-5 with TRBJ1-2; D might be TRBD1 (6 bases). The germline gives CDR1 MNHEY, CDR2 SVGAGI. V dropped 7 bases and J dropped 3 bases, with 12 bases sitting between them. This CDR3 contains 13 residues. CDR3 amino acids: CASTPGGHYGYTF. CDR3 coding DNA: TGTGCCAGCACCCCGGGGGGGCACTATGGCTACACCTTC.

J is TRBJ1-3 and V is TRBV19; D gene ambiguous. With 6 bases removed from V and 0 bases from J, the gap between germline ends came to 12 bases. Germline loops: CDR1 LNHDA, CDR2 SQIVND (reference sequence). The CDR3 runs to 15 residues. CDR3 nucleotides: TGTGCCAGTAGAATCTTCGCAGGCTCTGGAAACACCATATATTTT. Its translation is CASRIFAGSGNTIYF.

This clonotype came up once. The V and J genes are TRBV3-1 and TRBJ2-5, with unresolved D. Trimming removed 0 bases from V and 7 bases from J, with 15 bases in between. The CDR3 covers 15 residues. The germline gives CDR1 LGHDT, CDR2 YNNKEL (reference sequence). The CDR3: CASSQDNPSPGTQYF. CDR3 sequence (DNA): TGTGCCAGCAGCCAAGATAACCCGTCGCCTGGGACCCAGTACTTC.

The chain employs TRBV27 and TRBJ2-1; D uncertain. Per the germline V gene, CDR1 is MNHEY and CDR2 is SMNVEV (reference sequence). With 5 bases removed from V and 0 bases from J, the gap between germline ends came to 8 bases. The CDR3 sequence is 14 residues long. The CDR3 DNA is TGTGCCAGCAGTCTACACATCTCCTACAATGAGCAGTTCTTC. It yields the protein CASSLHISYNEQFF.

This chain connects TRBV7-9 to TRBJ2-3, with D perhaps TRBD2 (5 bases). Germline CDR1 reads SEHNR; CDR2 reads FQNEAQ (reference sequence). This CDR3 has 14 amino acids. V was trimmed by 5 bases and J by 6 bases, leaving 15 bases between them. The CDR3 loop is CASSPPAERDTQYF. DNA for the CDR3: TGTGCCAGCAGCCCCCCTGCCGAGCGGGATACGCAGTATTTT.

This chain uses TRBV5-6 with TRBJ2-5; D unclear. The ends were cut back, 0 bases at V and 3 bases at J, with 15 bases in the middle. The germline gives CDR1 SGHDT, CDR2 YYEEEE. The CDR3 sequence is 16 residues long. Here the CDR3 reads CASSLANGIGEETQYF. The CDR3 DNA reads as TGTGCCAGCAGCTTGGCGAACGGTATTGGTGAAGAGACCCAGTACTTC. Filled out from reference TRBV5-6 and TRBJ2-5, the complete variable domain reads DAGVTQSPTHLIKTRGQQVTLRCSPKSGHDTVSWYQQALGQGPQFIFQYYEEEERQRGNFPDRFSGHQFPNYSSELNVNALLLGDSALYLCASSLANGIGEETQYFGPGTRLLVL.